These T cell receptor beta chains were read from a single sample in a study of beta chain features in type 1 diabetes. Clones were read by immunoSEQ multiplex PCR, and TCRdb kept only the in-frame ones, dropping some. The table lists 300,000 or so clones, around an eighth of them singletons. Material: naive CD4+ T cells from blood. The source of these receptors is a woman in her late teens or twenties with type 1 diabetes. Both conserved end residues are trimmed from each CDR3.

j_gene: TRBJ1-2; v_gene: TRBV6-6; CDR3aa: ASSFSRTDYGYT
j_gene: TRBJ1-4; v_gene: TRBV29-1; CDR3aa: SVVSPGEKLF
j_gene: TRBJ2-3; v_gene: TRBV5-1; CDR3aa: ASSKRQAADTQY
j_gene: TRBJ2-5; v_gene: TRBV5-1; CDR3aa: ASSSDRAETQY
j_gene: TRBJ2-7; v_gene: TRBV28; CDR3aa: ASSIDGLAGDYEQY
j_gene: TRBJ2-1; v_gene: TRBV9; CDR3aa: ASSVKSSGSRYNEQF
j_gene: TRBJ2-3; v_gene: TRBV7-2; CDR3aa: ASSFRLVGSTDTQY
j_gene: TRBJ2-7; v_gene: TRBV28; CDR3aa: ASSSAGRTYEQY
j_gene: TRBJ2-1; v_gene: TRBV2; CDR3aa: ASNPDRLSYNEQF
j_gene: TRBJ2-6; v_gene: TRBV6-6; CDR3aa: ASSYSRVSGANVLT
j_gene: TRBJ2-6; v_gene: TRBV27; CDR3aa: ASSSASSGANVLT